A single T cell receptor (beta chain) is shown here with its context. Generated by immunoSEQ multiplex PCR, the TCRdb table keeps only in-frame clones and is missing some. The data show about 1,900,000 clones, about 95% seen once. Trimming at V came to 3 bases and at J to 2 bases, leaving 9 bases not matched to a gene. CDR3 length: 16 amino acids. Germline CDR1 reads SGDLS; CDR2 reads YYNGEE. The sample is drawn from a study of shared clonotypes between healthy human individuals. Terminally differentiated effector memory CD45RA+ cells were excluded from the naive CD8 cells, which were CD45RO-negative and positively selected for CCR7.

The specimen was naive CD8+ T cells sorted from blood. This chain links TRBV9 with TRBJ2-3; 7 nucleotides align to TRBD2. The sequence was obtained from a young man in good health. The DNA for the CDR3 is TGTGCCAGCAGCGACTCTCGCGGGGGACTCACAGATACGCAGTATTTT. Translation: CASSDSRGGLTDTQYF.